The clone carrying this TCR beta chain was found once. Its antigen is still unknown. The data were taken from a study of STAT5B mutations in CD4+ large granular lymphocyte leukemia. Findings and caveats of the study: Patient CD4-sorted repertoires stayed more clonal than healthy ones after leukemic-clone removal.

Per germline, CDR1 MNHNY and CDR2 SVGAGI (reference sequence). This CDR3 has 14 residues. Trimming stripped 7 bases from V and 1 base from J, with 13 bases between. The assay was immunoSEQ multiplex PCR, and TCRdb's table has in-frame clones only and misses some. The repertoire consists of 21,000 or so clones, with 79% occurring once and the leading ten covering 0.4% to 0.45%. Sequenced sample: CD4+ T cells from blood buffy coats. The chain employs TRBV6-6 and TRBJ1-1, with D perhaps matching TRBD1 (6 bases). The TCR sequence derives from a human donor in good health. In DNA, the CDR3 is TGTGCCAGCACCACCTTACAGGGGAACACTGAAGCTTTCTTT. It is translated as CASTTLQGNTEAFF.